This T cell receptor beta chain is from a study of blood T cells in healthy people across ages. Study in general: There was about one barcoded beta molecule captured by template switching per two T cells.

Germline V gene sequence: CDR1 MDHEN, CDR2 SYDVKM. The CDR3 has 23 residues. V trimming: 5 bases; J trimming: 0 bases; junction bases outside the gene matches: 25. Through a sample-barcoded 5' primer and a J-beta primer mix, a second PCR was run for roughly 6 to 11 cycles. Each CDR3 protein is one row after TCRdb ran MiXCR on the 5' RACE reads. The sample shows more than 1,400,000 distinct CDR3 sequences, approximately 42% of them seen only once. The sample was blood. This TCR was recovered from a woman aged 18-29 years in good health. V and J are TRBV28 and TRBJ2-6, with TRBD1 identical over 7 bases. The CDR3, as DNA: TGTGCCAGCAGTCCCATTTTGAATGACTCGGACAGGCGTTCAGTCTCTGGGGCCAACGTCCTGACTTTC. Protein sequence: CASSPILNDSDRRSVSGANVLTF.